Included here is one TCR beta chain sequence, with context. Antigen specificity is unknown. This sample is part of a study of T cells after yellow fever vaccination. Turning to the study itself: Preparation of fractions with low cell numbers was performed using SMART-Seq v4 Ultra Low Input. Study outcomes and limitations: In FACS-sorted repertoires, abundant clonotypes from the bulk population could appear as contaminants. Subsequent booster samples again held most clones from primary vaccination (approximately 95% CD4, about 85% CD8).

Per the germline V gene, CDR1 is MNHEY and CDR2 is SVGAGI. The CDR3 loop spans 13 amino acids. The V end lost 2 bases, the J end lost 3 bases, and 7 bases lay between the germline ends. TCRdb reprocessed the 5' RACE reads with MiXCR, giving one entry per CDR3 protein. The table includes some 200,000 distinct CDR3 sequences, approximately 11% detected once. The sequencing used CD8+ T cells sorted from PBMCs, collected 15 days after the yellow fever booster vaccination. The clonotype was recovered from a man aged 18 to 30 who received the YFV17D yellow fever vaccine. V usage is TRBV6-5 and J usage is TRBJ1-2; D gene ambiguous. The CDR3 DNA reads as TGTGCCAGCAGTTACAGCTCGGACTATGGCTACACCTTC. Amino acid sequence: CASSYSSDYGYTF.